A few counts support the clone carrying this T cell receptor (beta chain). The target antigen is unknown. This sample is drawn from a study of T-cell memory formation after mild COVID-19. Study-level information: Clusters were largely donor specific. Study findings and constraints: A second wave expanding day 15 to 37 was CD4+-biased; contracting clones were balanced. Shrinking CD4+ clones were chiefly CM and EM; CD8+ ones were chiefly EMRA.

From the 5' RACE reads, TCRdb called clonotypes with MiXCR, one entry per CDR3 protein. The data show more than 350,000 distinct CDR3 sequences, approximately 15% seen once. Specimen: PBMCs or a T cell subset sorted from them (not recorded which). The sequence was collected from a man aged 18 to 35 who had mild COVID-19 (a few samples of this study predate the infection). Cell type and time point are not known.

The CDR3 DNA is TGTGCCAGCAGCTTATACATCACCGGGGAGCTGTTTTTT. Its translation is CASSLYITGELFF. The chain is built from TRBV7-2 and TRBJ2-2; D remains ambiguous. Trimming removed 2 bases at V and 4 bases at J, with 5 bases between. Germline CDR1 reads SGHTA; CDR2 reads FQGNSA. This CDR3 contains 13 residues.